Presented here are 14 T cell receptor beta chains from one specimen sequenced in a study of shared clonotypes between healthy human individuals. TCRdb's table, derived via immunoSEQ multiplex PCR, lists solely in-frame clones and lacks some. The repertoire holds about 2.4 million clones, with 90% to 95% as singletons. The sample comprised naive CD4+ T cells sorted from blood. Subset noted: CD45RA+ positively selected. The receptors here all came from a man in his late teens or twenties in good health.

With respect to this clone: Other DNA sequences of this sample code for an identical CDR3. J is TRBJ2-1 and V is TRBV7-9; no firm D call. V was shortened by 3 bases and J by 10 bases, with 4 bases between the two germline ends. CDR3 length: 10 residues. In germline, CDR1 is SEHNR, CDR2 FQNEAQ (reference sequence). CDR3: CASSLSEQFF. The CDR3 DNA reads TGTGCCAGCAGCTTGTCAGAGCAGTTCTTC.

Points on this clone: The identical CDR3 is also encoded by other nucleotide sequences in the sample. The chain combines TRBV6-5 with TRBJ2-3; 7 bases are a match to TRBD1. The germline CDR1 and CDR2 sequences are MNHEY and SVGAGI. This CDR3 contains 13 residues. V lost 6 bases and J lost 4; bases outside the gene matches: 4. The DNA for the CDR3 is TGTGCCAGCAGGCGGCAGGGGGCAGATACGCAGTATTTT. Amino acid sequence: CASRRQGADTQYF.

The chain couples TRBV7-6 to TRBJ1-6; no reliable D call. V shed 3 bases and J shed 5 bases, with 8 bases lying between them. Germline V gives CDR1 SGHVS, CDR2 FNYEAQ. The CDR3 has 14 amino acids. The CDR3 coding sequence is TGTGCCAGCAGCTTTCAACAGAATAATTCACCCCTCCACTTT. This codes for CASSFQQNNSPLHF.

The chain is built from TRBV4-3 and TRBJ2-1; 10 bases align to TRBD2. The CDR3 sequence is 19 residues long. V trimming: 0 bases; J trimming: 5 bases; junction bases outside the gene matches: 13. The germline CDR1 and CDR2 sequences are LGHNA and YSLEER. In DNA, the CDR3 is TGCGCCAGCAGCCAAGATCAGGCTAGCGGGAGCGGATTCCACAATGAGCAGTTCTTC. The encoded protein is CASSQDQASGSGFHNEQFF.

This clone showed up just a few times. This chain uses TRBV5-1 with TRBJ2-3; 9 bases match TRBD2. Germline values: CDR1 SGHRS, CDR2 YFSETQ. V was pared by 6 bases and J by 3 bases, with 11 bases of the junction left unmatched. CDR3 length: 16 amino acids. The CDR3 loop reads CASTPGGSGRTDTQYF. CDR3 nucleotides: TGCGCCAGCACCCCGGGAGGTAGCGGGAGAACAGATACGCAGTATTTT.

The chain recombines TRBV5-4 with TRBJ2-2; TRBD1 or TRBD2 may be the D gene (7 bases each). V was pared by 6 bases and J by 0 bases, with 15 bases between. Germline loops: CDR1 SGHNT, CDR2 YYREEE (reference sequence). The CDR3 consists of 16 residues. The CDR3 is CASTQGGISNTGELFF. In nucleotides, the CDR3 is TGTGCCAGCACCCAGGGGGGGATATCGAACACCGGGGAGCTGTTTTTT.

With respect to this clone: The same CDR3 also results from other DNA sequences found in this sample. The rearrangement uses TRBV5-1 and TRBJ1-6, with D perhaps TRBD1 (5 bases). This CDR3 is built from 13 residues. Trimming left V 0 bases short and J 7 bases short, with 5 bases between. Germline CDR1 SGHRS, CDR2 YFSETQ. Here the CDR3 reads CASSLGGNSPLHF. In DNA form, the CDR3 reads TGCGCCAGCAGCTTGGGGGGCAATTCACCCCTCCACTTT.

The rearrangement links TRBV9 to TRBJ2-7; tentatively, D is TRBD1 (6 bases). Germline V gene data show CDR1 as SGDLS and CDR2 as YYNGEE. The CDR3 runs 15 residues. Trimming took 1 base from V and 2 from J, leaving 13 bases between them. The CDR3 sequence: CASSVTLDRTYEQYF. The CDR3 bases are TGTGCCAGCAGCGTAACCCTAGACAGGACCTACGAGCAGTACTTC.

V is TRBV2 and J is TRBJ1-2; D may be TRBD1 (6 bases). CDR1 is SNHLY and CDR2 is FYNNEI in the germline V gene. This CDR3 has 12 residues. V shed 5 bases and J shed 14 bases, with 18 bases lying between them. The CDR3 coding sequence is TGTGCCAGCAGTCAAGGGGGAGGGACTATAACCTTC. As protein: CASSQGGGTITF.

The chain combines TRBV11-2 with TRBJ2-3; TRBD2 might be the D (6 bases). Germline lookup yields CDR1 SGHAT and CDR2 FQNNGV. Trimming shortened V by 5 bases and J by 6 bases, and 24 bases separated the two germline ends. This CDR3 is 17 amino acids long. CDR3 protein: CASSQGTSLLRADTQYF. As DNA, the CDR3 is TGTGCCAGCAGCCAAGGGACTTCTTTACTTCGCGCCGATACGCAGTATTTT.

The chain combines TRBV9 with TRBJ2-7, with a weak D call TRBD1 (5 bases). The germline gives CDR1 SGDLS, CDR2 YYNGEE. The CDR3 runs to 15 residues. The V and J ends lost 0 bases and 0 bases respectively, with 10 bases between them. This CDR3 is CASSVAPGPSYEQYF. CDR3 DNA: TGTGCCAGCAGCGTAGCCCCAGGGCCCTCCTACGAGCAGTACTTC. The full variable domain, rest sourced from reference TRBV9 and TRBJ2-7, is DSGVTQTPKHLITATGQRVTLRCSPRSGDLSVYWYQQSLDQGLQFLIQYYNGEERAKGNILERFSAQQFPDLHSELNLSSLELGDSALYFCASSVAPGPSYEQYFGPGTRLTVT.

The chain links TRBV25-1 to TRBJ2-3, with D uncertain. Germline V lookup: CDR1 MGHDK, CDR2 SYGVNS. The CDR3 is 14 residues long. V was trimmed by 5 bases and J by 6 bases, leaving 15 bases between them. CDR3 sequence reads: CASSYWPSGDTQYF. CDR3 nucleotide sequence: TGTGCCAGCAGTTATTGGCCTAGTGGGGATACGCAGTATTTT.

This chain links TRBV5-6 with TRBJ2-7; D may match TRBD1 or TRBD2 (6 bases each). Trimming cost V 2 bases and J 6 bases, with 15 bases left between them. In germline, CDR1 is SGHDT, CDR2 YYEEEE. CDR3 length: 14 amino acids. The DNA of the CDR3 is TGTGCCAGCAGCTTCTTAACAGGGAGGAGCGAGCAGTACTTC. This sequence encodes CASSFLTGRSEQYF.

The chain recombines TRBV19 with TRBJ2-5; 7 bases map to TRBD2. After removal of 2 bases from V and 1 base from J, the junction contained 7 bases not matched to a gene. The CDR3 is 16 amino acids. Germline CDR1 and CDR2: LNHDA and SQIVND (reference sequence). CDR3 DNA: TGTGCCAGTAGTATATTGGGAGGGGTGCTCCAAGAGACCCAGTACTTC. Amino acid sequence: CASSILGGVLQETQYF. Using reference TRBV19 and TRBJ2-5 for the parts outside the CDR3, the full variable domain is DGGITQSPKYLFRKEGQNVTLSCEQNLNHDAMYWYRQDPGQGLRLIYYSQIVNDFQKGDIAEGYSVSREKKESFPLTVTSAQKNPTAFYLCASSILGGVLQETQYFGPGTRLLVL.